This entry is about one T cell receptor (beta chain). The CDR3 totals 13 residues. V lost 1 base to trimming and J lost 6 bases, with 6 bases between them. The data derive from a study of blood T cell repertoires in COVID-19. About the research overall: Acute-phase and convalescent COVID-19 samples originated in the United States, Italy and Spain. The analysed material was cDNA or gDNA that came from T cells, B-cell-depleted T cells, or PBMCs.

Original processing notes: Estimates of nucleated cell counts were drawn from the amplification of reference gene primers. Sequenced by immunoSEQ multiplex PCR; TCRdb stores in-frame clones only, minus some. Clonal size and the V and J genes are those of that table, whereas D and trimming came from the DNA. This sample yields some 220,000 clones, of which around 83% are seen a single time; approximately 10% belongs to the top ten. The J gene is TRBJ1-4, the V gene TRBV12-3 or TRBV12-4; no definite D call. The clonotype was recovered from a man in his fifties with active or convalescent COVID-19. Sequencing used peripheral blood. This chain's CDR3 is CASSLGQDEKLFF. The CDR3 region has the DNA TGTGCCAGCAGTTTAGGGCAGGATGAAAAACTGTTTTTT.